Reported below is one T cell receptor beta chain. The data stem from a study of blood T cell repertoires in COVID-19. Across the whole study: Some COVID-19 samples were acute and others convalescent; all came from the United States, Italy and Spain. Sources were T cells, B-cell-depleted T cells, or PBMCs; the material itself was cDNA or gDNA.

Germline assignment: CDR1 MNHEY and CDR2 SMNVEV (reference sequence). The CDR3 is made up of 16 amino acids. The V gene lost 6 bases and the J gene lost 8 bases, with 25 bases spanning the gap. Study processing details: From reference gene primer amplification, estimates of nucleated cell counts were derived. Assay used: immunoSEQ multiplex PCR; TCRdb lists only in-frame clones, some missing. V, J and clone size reflect that table, while D and trimming were determined from the DNA. The sample holds about 360,000 clones, about four fifths seen once. Material: peripheral blood. This TCR derives from a human donor with acute or convalescent COVID-19. The donor label of this sample is uncertain. V and J are TRBV27 and TRBJ1-2; D might be TRBD1 (5 bases). CDR3 in amino acids: CASRSSAGPGRIGYTF. CDR3 DNA sequence: TGTGCCAGCAGGTCATCGGCAGGGCCGGGTAGGATAGGCTACACCTTC.